The entry below describes one T cell receptor beta chain. The source of the sample is a study of T cell changes during pregnancy in multiple sclerosis. Clones were sequenced by immunoSEQ multiplex PCR, and TCRdb holds only the in-frame ones, with some missing. In the table there are roughly 85,000 clones, approximately 90% of which are singletons. Trimming took 4 bases from V and 9 from J, leaving 10 bases between them. CDR3 size: 12 residues. Germline assignment: CDR1 SGHTA and CDR2 FQGNSA. The V gene is TRBV7-2, the J gene TRBJ2-1, with D possibly TRBD1 on 5 matching bases. Here the sequenced sample was peripheral blood, taken in the first trimester of pregnancy. This receptor was obtained from a female donor with multiple sclerosis, enrolled in a pregnancy study. The CDR3 protein is CASSYTGPEQFF. DNA for the CDR3: TGTGCCAGCAGCTACACAGGTCCTGAGCAGTTCTTC.